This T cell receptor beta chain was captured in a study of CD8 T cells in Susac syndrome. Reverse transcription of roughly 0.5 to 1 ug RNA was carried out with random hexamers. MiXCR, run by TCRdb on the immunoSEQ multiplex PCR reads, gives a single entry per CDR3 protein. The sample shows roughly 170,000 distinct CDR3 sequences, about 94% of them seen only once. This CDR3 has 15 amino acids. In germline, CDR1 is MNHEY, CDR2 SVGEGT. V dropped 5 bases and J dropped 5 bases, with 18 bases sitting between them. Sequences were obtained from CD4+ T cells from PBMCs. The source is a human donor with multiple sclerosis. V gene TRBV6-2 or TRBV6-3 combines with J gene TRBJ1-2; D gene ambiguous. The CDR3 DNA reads TGTGCCAGCAGTCAATCCTTGGTGACCGGGTATGGCTACACCTTC. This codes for CASSQSLVTGYGYTF.